These 21 T cell receptor beta chains came from one sample sequenced in a study of cytomegalovirus exposure and HLA in healthy donors. The PCR was carried out with 60 Vbeta primers and 13 Jbeta primers. Method: immunoSEQ multiplex PCR; TCRdb's copy keeps in-frame clones and lacks some. Among 180,000 or so clones listed, approximately 79% were seen once. The sequencing input was PBMCs. The receptors shown here come from a man between 35 and 55 years old in good health and CMV-seropositive.

This clone was counted a few times. This chain uses TRBV15 with TRBJ2-7; 10 bases are a match to TRBD2. V dropped 0 bases and J dropped 2; count of bases not matched to a gene: 7. The CDR3 is 17 residues long. Germline values: CDR1 LNHNV, CDR2 YYDKDF (reference sequence). The CDR3 DNA sequence: TGTGCCACCAGCAGAGATGATCCTAGCGGGGGAACCTACGAGCAGTACTTC. Translation gives CATSRDDPSGGTYEQYF. The variable domain in full, completed from reference TRBV15 and TRBJ2-7, reads DAMVIQNPRYQVTQFGKPVTLSCSQTLNHNVMYWYQQKSSQAPKLLFHYYDKDFNNEADTPDNFQSRRPNTSFCFLDIRSPGLGDTAMYLCATSRDDPSGGTYEQYFGPGTRLTVT.

The chain recombines TRBV27 with TRBJ2-7; perhaps TRBD1 as D (6 bases). Germline values: CDR1 MNHEY, CDR2 SMNVEV (reference sequence). The CDR3 contains 15 residues. Trimming pared 2 bases from V and 2 bases from J, leaving 13 bases between. The CDR3 DNA reads as TGTGCCAGCAGTTTAGGGGCAGGGGCAACCTACGAGCAGTACTTC. Its translation: CASSLGAGATYEQYF.

This clone came up a few times. The chain couples TRBV6-5 to TRBJ1-5; the match to TRBD1 covers 9 bases. CDR3 length: 15 amino acids. J gave up 6 bases and V 5 bases, and 8 bases lay outside the gene matches. From germline, CDR1 is MNHEY and CDR2 SVGAGI. CDR3 DNA: TGTGCCAGCAGTCCCCGGGACAGGGTTGGTCAGCCCCAGCATTTT. It encodes CASSPRDRVGQPQHF.

CDR3 bases: TGTGCCAGCAGTGAGTCCAGGGCAGAGACCCAGTACTTC. It translates to CASSESRAETQYF. This chain joins TRBV2 and TRBJ2-5; tentative D call: TRBD1 (5 bases). The germline V gene encodes CDR1 SNHLY and CDR2 FYNNEI. The CDR3 consists of 13 residues. Trimming removed 3 bases at V and 4 bases at J, with 9 bases between. Looking up the rest from reference TRBV2 and TRBJ2-5 gives the full variable domain: EPEVTQTPSHQVTQMGQEVILRCVPISNHLYFYWYRQILGQKVEFLVSFYNNEISEKSEIFDDQFSVERPDGSNFTLKIRSTKLEDSAMYFCASSESRAETQYFGPGTRLLVL.

The sample holds a few counts of this clone. The junction and the germline gene differ at one end; a read error may be behind it. The V call is TRBV6-4, the J call TRBJ2-6, with a tentative D call TRBD1 (5 bases). The germline V gene encodes CDR1 MRHNA and CDR2 SNTAGT. This CDR3 is built from 13 residues. This CDR3 is CASSDSGANGLTF. CDR3 nucleotide sequence: TGTGCCAGCAGTGACTCTGGGGCCAACGGCCTGACTTTC.

The chain uses TRBV27 and TRBJ2-2; TRBD2 matches at 7 bases. The CDR3 spans 15 residues. Germline loops: CDR1 MNHEY, CDR2 SMNVEV (reference sequence). V was clipped by 2 bases and J by 6 bases; unmatched bases: 6. In nucleotides, the CDR3 is TGTGCCAGCAGTTTACCGGGAGGTTGGCCCGGGGAGCTGTTTTTT. It is translated as CASSLPGGWPGELFF.

The chain carries TRBV6-1 and TRBJ2-5, with 8 bases lining up with TRBD1. Matching the DNA end better, TRBJ2-7 makes the J call doubtful. Germline V gives CDR1 MNHNS, CDR2 SASEGT. The CDR3 totals 15 residues. The CDR3 sequence is CASSEWGTGPYEQYF. The CDR3 nucleotides read TGTGCCAGCAGTGAATGGGGGACAGGACCATACGAGCAGTACTTC.

V gene TRBV5-1 combines with J gene TRBJ1-4, with a tentative D call TRBD1 (6 bases). Germline V gene data show CDR1 as SGHRS and CDR2 as YFSETQ. V shed 3 bases and J shed 5 bases, with 14 bases lying between them. The CDR3 contains 15 residues. In nucleotides, the CDR3 is TGCGCCAGCAGCTGGGGGGGCCAGGGGAATGAAAAACTGTTTTTT. Translated, it gives CASSWGGQGNEKLFF.

The chain recombines TRBV29-1 with TRBJ2-2, with 7 positions matching TRBD1. Germline-derived CDR1 and CDR2 are SQVTM and ANQGSEA. V shed 7 bases, J shed 1 base, and the junction held 6 bases outside the gene matches. CDR3 length: 14 residues. CDR3: CSGRDSGNTGELFF. The CDR3, as DNA: TGCAGCGGAAGGGACAGTGGGAACACCGGGGAGCTGTTTTTT.

The J gene is TRBJ2-7, the V gene TRBV6-1; possible D gene TRBD1, 5 bases. CDR1 and CDR2 (germline): MNHNS, SASEGT. This CDR3 contains 14 residues. V was pared by 7 bases and J by 1 base, with 14 bases between. The CDR3 sequence is CASILGDISYEQYF. CDR3 nucleotides: TGTGCCAGCATCTTAGGGGATATTTCCTACGAGCAGTACTTC.

This clone was seen a single time. V and J are TRBV4-1 and TRBJ1-1; TRBD1 agrees at 11 bases. The CDR3 loop spans 16 amino acids. V lost 3 bases to trimming and J lost 0 bases; unmatched junction nucleotides: 3. Germline lookup yields CDR1 MGHRA and CDR2 YSYEKL. CDR3 in DNA: TGCGCCAGCAGCCAGAGGACAGGGGGCCTGAACACTGAAGCTTTCTTT. This translates into CASSQRTGGLNTEAFF.

This clone was found a few times. The J gene is TRBJ2-7, the V gene TRBV9; TRBD1 matches at 7 bases. The CDR3 length is 14 residues. J lost 2 bases, V lost 4 bases, and 6 bases had no gene match. CDR1 is SGDLS, CDR2 YYNGEE, per germline. The CDR3 is CASSLGQTTYEQYF. The CDR3 bases are TGTGCCAGCAGCCTGGGACAGACGACCTACGAGCAGTACTTC.

This clone was counted a single time. V is TRBV7-9 and J is TRBJ2-1; D is unresolved. Germline V gene data show CDR1 as SEHNR and CDR2 as FQNEAQ (reference sequence). The length of the CDR3 is 15 residues. Trimming pared 4 bases from V and 0 bases from J, leaving 10 bases between. The CDR3 loop is CASSSALRSYNEQFF. The CDR3, as DNA: TGTGCCAGCAGCTCCGCGCTACGCTCCTACAATGAGCAGTTCTTC.

The gene calls are TRBV10-1 and TRBJ2-7, with 8 bases aligning to TRBD1. Germline values: CDR1 WNHNN, CDR2 SYGVQD (reference sequence). V gave up 4 bases and J gave up 3 bases; unmatched junction bases: 11. The CDR3 runs 16 residues. The CDR3, as DNA: TGCGCCAGCAGTGGAGGACCTGGACAGGGTAGCTACGAGCAGTACTTC. This sequence encodes CASSGGPGQGSYEQYF.

V is TRBV9 and J is TRBJ2-5, with a tentative D call TRBD1 (6 bases). V was cut by 3 bases and J by 1 base, with 10 bases left in between. CDR1 is SGDLS and CDR2 is YYNGEE in the germline V gene. This CDR3 has 14 residues. The CDR3 coding sequence is TGTGCCAGCAGCGCTATGGACAGCCAAGAGACCCAGTACTTC. It translates to CASSAMDSQETQYF.

This clone turned up a few times. The chain couples TRBV5-4 to TRBJ1-1; D is undetermined. CDR1 is SGHNT and CDR2 is YYREEE in the germline V gene (reference sequence). Trimming pared 4 bases from V and 1 base from J, leaving 8 bases between. This CDR3 is built from 13 residues. The CDR3 bases are TGTGCCAGCAGCCAGGTCCAGAACACTGAAGCTTTCTTT. The encoded protein is CASSQVQNTEAFF. The whole variable domain, filled in from reference TRBV5-4 and TRBJ1-1, reads ETGVTQSPTHLIKTRGQQVTLRCSSQSGHNTVSWYQQALGQGPQFIFQYYREEENGRGNFPPRFSGLQFPNYSSELNVNALELDDSALYLCASSQVQNTEAFFGQGTRLTVV.

V usage is TRBV9 and J usage is TRBJ2-3, with a possible D match to TRBD2 (6 bases). V lost 4 bases and J lost 2, with 29 bases in between. The CDR3 runs to 20 residues. Germline V lookup: CDR1 SGDLS, CDR2 YYNGEE. CDR3 coding DNA: TGTGCCAGCAGCAACAATGAACAACTCGGGAGCTTTGTGTACACAGATACGCAGTATTTT. It translates to CASSNNEQLGSFVYTDTQYF.

The chain links TRBV10-3 to TRBJ1-1; 8 bases fit TRBD1. With 10 bases clipped from V and 0 bases from J, the junction kept 4 bases outside the gene matches. Germline CDR1 and CDR2: ENHRY and SYGVKD. The CDR3 runs 13 residues. CDR3 sequence reads: CATRTGMNTEAFF. The CDR3 coding sequence is TGTGCCACGCGGACAGGGATGAACACTGAAGCTTTCTTT.

Of note for this clone: A junction end diverges from the germline sequence, so it may reflect a read error. The sample has other DNA sequences that encode this CDR3 too. This chain connects TRBV5-1 to TRBJ2-1; 11 bases map to TRBD2. The CDR3 has 16 residues. CDR1 is SGHRS, CDR2 YFSETQ, per germline. The chain's CDR3 is CASLLVAGGNYNEQFF. The CDR3 DNA sequence: TGCGCCAGCCTTCTAGTAGCGGGAGGGAATTACAACGAGCAGTTCTTC.

This clone came up a few times. The genes are TRBV28 and TRBJ2-2, with a tentative D call TRBD1 (6 bases). Deletions cut 3 bases from V and 1 base from J, with 9 bases between. Germline assignment: CDR1 MDHEN and CDR2 SYDVKM. The CDR3 has 15 residues. The CDR3 reads CASSFTGQNTGELFF. The CDR3 DNA is TGTGCCAGCAGTTTTACGGGACAGAACACCGGGGAGCTGTTTTTT. Combining the CDR3 with reference TRBV28 and TRBJ2-2 gives the whole variable domain DVKVTQSSRYLVKRTGEKVFLECVQDMDHENMFWYRQDPGLGLRLIYFSYDVKMKEKGDIPEGYSVSREKKERFSLILESASTNQTSMYLCASSFTGQNTGELFFGEGSRLTVL.

This chain links TRBV28 with TRBJ2-1, with 16 bases lining up with TRBD2. Looked up from germline, CDR1 is MDHEN and CDR2 is SYDVKM. The length of the CDR3 is 17 residues. V shed 3 bases and J 10 bases; nucleotides not matched to a gene: 9. As DNA, the CDR3 is TGTGCCAGCAGTTTCCCGGGACTAGCGGGAGGGGGCATCGAGCAGTTCTTC. It yields the protein CASSFPGLAGGGIEQFF.